This T cell receptor beta chain was found in a study of shared T cell receptors in the human thymus. The table came from immunoSEQ multiplex PCR; TCRdb's copy has only in-frame clones and leaves some out. The sample shows under 450,000 clones, approximately 95% of them seen only once. The TCR originated in a human donor. What was sequenced was thymocytes.

The CDR3 DNA is TGTGCCAGCAGGCCCGGGACGTACCAAGAGACCCAGTACTTC. Its protein is CASRPGTYQETQYF. This chain uses TRBV27 with TRBJ2-5; TRBD1 or TRBD2 may be the D gene (5 bases each). Per germline, CDR1 MNHEY and CDR2 SMNVEV (reference sequence). Trimming removed 6 bases at V and 0 bases at J, with 11 bases between. The CDR3 has 14 amino acids.